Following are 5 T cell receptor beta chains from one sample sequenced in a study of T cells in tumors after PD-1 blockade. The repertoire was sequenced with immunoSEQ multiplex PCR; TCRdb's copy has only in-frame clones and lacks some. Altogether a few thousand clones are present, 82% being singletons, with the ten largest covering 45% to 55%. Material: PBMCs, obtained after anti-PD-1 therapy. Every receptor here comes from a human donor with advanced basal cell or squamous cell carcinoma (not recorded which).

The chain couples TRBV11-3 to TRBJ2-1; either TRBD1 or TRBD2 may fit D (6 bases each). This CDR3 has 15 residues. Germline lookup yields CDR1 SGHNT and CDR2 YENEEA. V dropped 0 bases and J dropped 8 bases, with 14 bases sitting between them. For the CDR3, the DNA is TGTGCCAGCAGCTTAGATCTTCACGGGGGCGATGAGCAGTTCTTC. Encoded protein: CASSLDLHGGDEQFF.

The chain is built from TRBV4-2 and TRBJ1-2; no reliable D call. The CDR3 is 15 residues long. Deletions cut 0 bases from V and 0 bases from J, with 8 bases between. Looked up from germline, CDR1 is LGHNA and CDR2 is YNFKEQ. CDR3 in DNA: TGTGCCAGCAGCCAAGATGAAAGCCCTAACTATGGCTACACCTTC. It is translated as CASSQDESPNYGYTF.

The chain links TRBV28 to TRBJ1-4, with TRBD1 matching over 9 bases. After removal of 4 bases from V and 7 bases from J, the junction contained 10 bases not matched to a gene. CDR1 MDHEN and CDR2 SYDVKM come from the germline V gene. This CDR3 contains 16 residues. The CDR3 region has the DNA TGTGCCAGCAGTTGGGACAGGGATGCGGGAAGTGAAAAACTGTTTTTT. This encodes CASSWDRDAGSEKLFF.

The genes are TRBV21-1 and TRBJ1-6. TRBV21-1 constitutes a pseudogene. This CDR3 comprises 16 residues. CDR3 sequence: CASSKMGGSFNSPLHF. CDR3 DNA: TGTGCCAGCAGCAAAATGGGGGGGAGCTTCAATTCACCCCTCCACTTT.

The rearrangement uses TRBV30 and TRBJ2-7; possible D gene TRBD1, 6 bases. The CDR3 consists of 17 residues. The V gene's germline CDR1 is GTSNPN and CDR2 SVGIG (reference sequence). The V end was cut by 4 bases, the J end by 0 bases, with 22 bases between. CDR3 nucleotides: TGTGCCTGGAACGTCGGGCCTACAGGGCTCTTCTCCTACGAGCAGTACTTC. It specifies CAWNVGPTGLFSYEQYF.